The clone carrying this T cell receptor (beta chain) was recorded a few times. Antigen: not known. This specimen belongs to a study of type 1 regulatory T cells. As for the study in general: An in vitro protocol generated T-allo10, a Tr1-enriched, alloantigen-specific CD4 T cell product.

Germline loops: CDR1 MDHEN, CDR2 SYDVKM. V was clipped by 3 bases and J by 3 bases, with 9 bases between them. The CDR3 covers 14 residues. TCRdb recomputed calls from the reads with MiXCR, one row per CDR3 protein. The table records 35,000 to 50,000 distinct CDR3 sequences, about 12% of them present only once. General study results and limits: Compared with non-Tr1 cells, Tr1 cells showed a narrower TCR repertoire.

The chain has TRBV28 and TRBJ2-1; no clear D. This sequence originates from a human donor in good health. The sequenced sample was cultured non-Tr1 T cells, either the whole culture or a sorted T cell fraction (not recorded which). The CDR3: CASSFSLNYNEQFF. In DNA, the CDR3 is TGTGCCAGCAGTTTTTCTCTGAACTACAATGAGCAGTTCTTC. Combining the CDR3 with reference TRBV28 and TRBJ2-1 gives the whole variable domain DVKVTQSSRYLVKRTGEKVFLECVQDMDHENMFWYRQDPGLGLRLIYFSYDVKMKEKGDIPEGYSVSREKKERFSLILESASTNQTSMYLCASSFSLNYNEQFFGPGTRLTVL.